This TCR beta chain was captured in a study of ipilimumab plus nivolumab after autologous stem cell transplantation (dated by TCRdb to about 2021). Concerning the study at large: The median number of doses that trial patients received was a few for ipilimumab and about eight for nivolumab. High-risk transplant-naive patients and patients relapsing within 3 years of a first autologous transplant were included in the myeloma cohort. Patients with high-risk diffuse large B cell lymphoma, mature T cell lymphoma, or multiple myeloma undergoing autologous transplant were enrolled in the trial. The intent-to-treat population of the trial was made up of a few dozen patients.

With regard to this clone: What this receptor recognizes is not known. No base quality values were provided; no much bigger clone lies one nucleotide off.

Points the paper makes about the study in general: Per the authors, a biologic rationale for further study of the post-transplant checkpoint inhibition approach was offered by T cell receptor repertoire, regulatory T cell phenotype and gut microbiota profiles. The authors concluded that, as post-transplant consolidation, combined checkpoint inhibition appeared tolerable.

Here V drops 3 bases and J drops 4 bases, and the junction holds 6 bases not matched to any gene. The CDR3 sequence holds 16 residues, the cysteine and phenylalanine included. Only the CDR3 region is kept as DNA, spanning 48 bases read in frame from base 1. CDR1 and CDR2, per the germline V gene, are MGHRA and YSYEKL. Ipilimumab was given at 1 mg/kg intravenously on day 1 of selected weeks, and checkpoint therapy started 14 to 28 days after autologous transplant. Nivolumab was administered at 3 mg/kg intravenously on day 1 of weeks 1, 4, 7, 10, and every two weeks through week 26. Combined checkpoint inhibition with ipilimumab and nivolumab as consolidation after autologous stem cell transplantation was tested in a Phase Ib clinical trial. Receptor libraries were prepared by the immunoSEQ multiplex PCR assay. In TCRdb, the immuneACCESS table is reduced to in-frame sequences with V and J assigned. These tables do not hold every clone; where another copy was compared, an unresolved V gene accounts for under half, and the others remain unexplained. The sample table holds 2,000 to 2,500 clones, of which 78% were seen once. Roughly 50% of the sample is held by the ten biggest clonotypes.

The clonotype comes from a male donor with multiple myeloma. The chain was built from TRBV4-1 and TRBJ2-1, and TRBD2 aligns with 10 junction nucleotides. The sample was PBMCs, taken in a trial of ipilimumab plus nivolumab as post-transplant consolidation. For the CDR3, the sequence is CASSHYSGRRYNEQFF. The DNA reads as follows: TGCGCCAGCAGCCACTATAGCGGGAGGAGATACAATGAGCAGTTCTTC.